The 17 T cell receptor beta chains presented below share a single source sample, sequenced in a study of CD8+ T cells in alopecia areata. Treatment meaning: oral pan-JAK inhibitor, 5-10 mg twice daily. The authors extracted RNA and reverse transcribed it into cDNA as the sequencing template. The data were produced by immunoSEQ multiplex PCR, yet TCRdb's version contains in-frame clones alone and is incomplete. Here the sample spans 95,000 to 100,000 clones, approximately 63% being singletons. The specimen was CD8+ T cells sorted from blood, collected at approximately week 60, from a patient treated with tofacitinib. These receptors all come from a human donor with alopecia areata.

This clone was seen only once. This chain uses TRBV6-5 with TRBJ2-2, with TRBD1 identical over 9 bases. V shed 5 bases, J shed 7 bases, and the junction held 5 bases outside the gene matches. Germline V gene lookup returns CDR1 MNHEY and CDR2 SVGAGI. CDR3 length: 14 residues. The CDR3 sequence is CASSETGGGGELFF. CDR3 DNA sequence: TGTGCCAGCAGTGAGACAGGGGGTGGCGGGGAGCTGTTTTTT.

This chain uses TRBV29-1 with TRBJ1-2; D call uncertain. Trimming stripped 5 bases from V and 8 bases from J, with 12 bases between. The CDR3 extends over 11 amino acids. CDR1 and CDR2 from the germline V gene are SQVTM and ANQGSEA. CDR3 nucleotides: TGCAGCGTTCCAGGCGGGCTGGGCTACACCTTC. Translating gives CSVPGGLGYTF.

The chain joins TRBV5-1 to TRBJ2-7; D is ambiguous. The germline CDR1 and CDR2 sequences are SGHRS and YFSETQ. This CDR3 is built from 13 residues. The V gene lost 1 base and the J gene lost 1 base, with 6 bases spanning the gap. CDR3 nucleotides: TGCGCCAGCAGCTTGTCCCAGTCCTACGAGCAGTACTTC. Its protein is CASSLSQSYEQYF. Combining the CDR3 with reference TRBV5-1 and TRBJ2-7 gives the whole variable domain KAGVTQTPRYLIKTRGQQVTLSCSPISGHRSVSWYQQTPGQGLQFLFEYFSETQRNKGNFPGRFSGRQFSNSRSEMNVSTLELGDSALYLCASSLSQSYEQYFGPGTRLTVT.

As for this clone: Because the CDR3 is missing its conserved closing phenylalanine or tryptophan, this is likely a read error. V gene TRBV13 combines with J gene TRBJ2-7; TRBD2 is a possible D gene (5 bases). CDR1 is PRHDT and CDR2 is FYEKMQ in the germline V gene (reference sequence). V was cut by 3 bases and J by 1 base, with 10 bases left in between. CDR3 size: 14 residues. This CDR3 reads CASSLRASSYEQYL. CDR3 in DNA: TGTGCCAGCAGCTTGAGGGCCTCTTCCTACGAGCAGTACCTC.

The chain uses TRBV6-5 and TRBJ1-2, with D possibly being TRBD1 (5 bases). The CDR3 sequence is 15 residues long. Germline assignment: CDR1 MNHEY and CDR2 SVGAGI. Trimming took 0 bases from V and 4 from J, leaving 12 bases between them. The CDR3 spells CASSYSKWTSYGYTF. As DNA, the CDR3 is TGTGCCAGCAGTTACTCGAAGTGGACAAGCTATGGCTACACCTTC.

The rearrangement joins TRBV13 to TRBJ2-3; D is possibly TRBD2 (5 bases). V shed 6 bases and J shed 2 bases, with 18 bases lying between them. The CDR3 runs to 16 residues. From germline, CDR1 is PRHDT and CDR2 FYEKMQ (reference sequence). The CDR3, as DNA: TGTGCCAGCAGATCTAACCCCGGGGTAAACACAGATACGCAGTATTTT. This codes for CASRSNPGVNTDTQYF. Complete variable domain (other parts from reference TRBV13 and TRBJ2-3): AAGVIQSPRHLIKEKRETATLKCYPIPRHDTVYWYQQGPGQDPQFLISFYEKMQSDKGSIPDRFSAQQFSDYHSELNMSSLELGDSALYFCASRSNPGVNTDTQYFGPGTRLTVL.

The chain uses TRBV4-1 and TRBJ2-1; 8 nucleotides line up with TRBD1. With V trimmed by 2 bases and J by 2 bases, 11 bases remained unmatched. Germline CDR1 and CDR2: MGHRA and YSYEKL. CDR3 length: 18 residues. CDR3 loop: CASSQPLSDRATYNEQFF. The CDR3 DNA sequence: TGCGCCAGCAGCCAACCCCTTTCGGACAGGGCCACCTACAATGAGCAGTTCTTC.

V gene TRBV6-1 combines with J gene TRBJ1-5; a weak D match, TRBD1 (6 bases). The CDR3 is 15 residues long. Trimming shortened V by 7 bases and J by 1 base, and 14 bases separated the two germline ends. Germline V lookup: CDR1 MNHNS, CDR2 SASEGT. The CDR3 region has the DNA TGTGCCAGCAACCCACAGGGAAGAAGCAATCAGCCCCAGCATTTT. Its translation is CASNPQGRSNQPQHF.

The chain has TRBV11-2 and TRBJ2-5; TRBD2 aligns across 7 bases. The J segment lost 0 bases and the V segment lost 1 base, leaving 2 bases of the junction unmatched. This CDR3 region has 15 residues. CDR1 is SGHAT and CDR2 is FQNNGV in the germline V gene. This CDR3 is CASSLGEGYQETQYF. The CDR3 DNA is TGTGCCAGCAGCTTAGGGGAGGGGTACCAAGAGACCCAGTACTTC.

CDR3 DNA sequence: TGCGCCAGCAGCTTGGTCGTGGGGTCCGATACGCAGTATTTT. Translation: CASSLVVGSDTQYF. The genes are TRBV5-1 and TRBJ2-3; D gene ambiguous. Trimming removed 0 bases from V and 6 bases from J, with 11 bases in between. Looked up from germline, CDR1 is SGHRS and CDR2 is YFSETQ. This CDR3 has 14 amino acids. The full variable domain, its missing parts supplied by reference TRBV5-1 and TRBJ2-3, is KAGVTQTPRYLIKTRGQQVTLSCSPISGHRSVSWYQQTPGQGLQFLFEYFSETQRNKGNFPGRFSGRQFSNSRSEMNVSTLELGDSALYLCASSLVVGSDTQYFGPGTRLTVL.

The chain is built from TRBV7-9 and TRBJ1-1, with TRBD1 as a possible D gene (6 bases). Looked up from germline, CDR1 is SEHNR and CDR2 is FQNEAQ (reference sequence). Trimming left V 8 bases short and J 3 bases short, with 16 bases between. The CDR3 contains 14 residues. DNA for the CDR3: TGTGCCAGCGGTTACGGGACAAGCTACACTGAAGCTTTCTTT. As protein: CASGYGTSYTEAFF.

This clone came up a few times. The genes are TRBV7-3 and TRBJ2-5; tentatively, D is TRBD1 (5 bases). This CDR3 is built from 14 residues. V lost 2 bases to trimming and J lost 5 bases, with 12 bases between them. Germline CDR1 is SGHTA and CDR2 is FQGTGA. CDR3 sequence reads: CASSLQGGLETQYF. The DNA of the CDR3 is TGTGCCAGCAGCTTACAGGGCGGCTTGGAGACCCAGTACTTC.

The chain joins TRBV13 to TRBJ2-5, with TRBD2 as a possible D gene (5 bases). The V gene lost 3 bases and the J gene lost 8 bases, with 16 bases spanning the gap. This CDR3 region has 14 residues. From germline, CDR1 is PRHDT and CDR2 FYEKMQ (reference sequence). The CDR3 bases are TGTGCCAGCAGCTTGGCCGACACTCCGGGAACCCAGTACTTC. Translation gives CASSLADTPGTQYF.

This rearrangement joins TRBV7-2 to TRBJ2-7; TRBD1 might be the D (5 bases). This CDR3 has 12 amino acids. Germline CDR1 reads SGHTA; CDR2 reads FQGNSA. V shed 5 bases and J shed 3 bases, with 8 bases lying between them. Here the CDR3 DNA reads TGTGCCAGCAGCGAGCAGGGCTACGAGCAGTACTTC. As protein: CASSEQGYEQYF.

This clone was detected only once. The CDR3 protein is CASSFSGGGYNEQFF. The CDR3 DNA sequence: TGTGCCAGCAGCTTTAGCGGGGGGGGTTACAATGAGCAGTTCTTC. The rearrangement joins TRBV7-6 to TRBJ2-1; 11 bases map to TRBD2. The CDR3 consists of 15 residues. V lost 3 bases, J lost 4 bases, and 2 bases stayed unmatched. Germline assignment: CDR1 SGHVS and CDR2 FNYEAQ.

This clone was recorded a few times. The same CDR3 also results from other DNA sequences found in this sample. The chain couples TRBV19 to TRBJ2-1; the D call may be TRBD1 or TRBD2 (5 bases each). Looked up from germline, CDR1 is LNHDA and CDR2 is SQIVND (reference sequence). This CDR3 region has 12 residues. Trimming removed 1 base from V and 7 bases from J, with 5 bases in between. The CDR3 DNA reads as TGTGCCAGTAGTATAGGGGGGAATGAGCAGTTCTTC. This gives the protein CASSIGGNEQFF.

The V call is TRBV6-4, the J call TRBJ2-1; 15 nucleotides agree with TRBD2. CDR1 is MRHNA and CDR2 is SNTAGT in the germline V gene. The CDR3 covers 15 residues. V lost 3 bases to trimming and J lost 8 bases; unmatched junction nucleotides: 2. The CDR3 region is CASSERTSGGDEQFF. The CDR3 coding sequence is TGTGCCAGCAGTGAAAGGACTAGCGGGGGGGATGAGCAGTTCTTC.